The rows below give T cell receptor beta chains drawn from one sample of a study of cytotoxic CD8 clonotypes in ibrutinib-treated CLL. Profiled with immunoSEQ multiplex PCR; TCRdb holds only in-frame clones, not every one. The profile shows some 120,000 clones, 45% to 65% of them singletons. This specimen consisted of PBMCs, obtained after 24 months of ibrutinib treatment. These receptors came from a human donor with chronic lymphocytic leukemia. The CDR3 runs from the conserved cysteine through the conserved F or W. D genes are given only for firm matches. The listing skips clone size in some rows; elsewhere it reads once, few, many or a size class.

TGTGCCAGCTCACAGGACGAGCAGTACTTC,CASSQDEQYF,.,.,TRBV18,TRBJ2-7
TGCGCCAGCAGGGCAATCGGTGGAAACACCATATATTTT,CASRAIGGNTIYF,.,.,TRBV5-1,TRBJ1-3
TGTGCCATCAGTACCGGGACAGAGCCTTACGAGCAGTACTTC,CAISTGTEPYEQYF,.,TRBD1,TRBV10-3,TRBJ2-7
TGTGCCAGCAGCCGCCAGACAGGCTCCTACAATGAGCAGTTCTTC,CASSRQTGSYNEQFF,.,.,TRBV6-5,TRBJ2-1
TGTGCCTGCACTACAGGGTTGGGGTATAGCAATCAGCCCCAGCATTTT,CACTTGLGYSNQPQHF,.,.,TRBV30,TRBJ1-5
TGTGCCAGCAGTGAGGGATTCGATGGCTACACCTTC,CASSEGFDGYTF,.,.,TRBV2,TRBJ1-2
TGCGCCAGCCAGGGACAGGGGGGCCACGAGCAGTACTTC,CASQGQGGHEQYF,.,TRBD1,TRBV5-1,TRBJ2-7
TGTGCCATCTTCACAGGGTATGAAGCTTTCTTT,CAIFTGYEAFF,.,.,TRBV10-3,TRBJ1-1
TGTGCCAGCAGCCTGGGACAGGCTTCAGATACGCAGTATTTT,CASSLGQASDTQYF,once,TRBD1,TRBV7-2,TRBJ2-3
TGTGCCAGCAGCTTTAGCCAGTTGGGGGGGACCCAGTACTTC,CASSFSQLGGTQYF,.,.,TRBV7-2,TRBJ2-5
TGTGCCATCACGGGCTCGAACACCGGGGAGCTGTTTTTT,CAITGSNTGELFF,.,.,TRBV10-3,TRBJ2-2
TGTGCCAGCGGCACAGGGACAACAGATACGCAGTATTTT,CASGTGTTDTQYF,.,.,TRBV7-3,TRBJ2-3
TGTGCCAGCAGCCGAGGTACTGGCTTTTACAATGAGCAGTTCTTC,CASSRGTGFYNEQFF,.,.,TRBV14,TRBJ2-1
TGTGCCAGCAGTGAAGCGGGTTGGGGGTTCCACGAGCAGTACTTC,CASSEAGWGFHEQYF,.,.,TRBV6-1,TRBJ2-7
TGCGCCAGCAGCTTGATAGCGGGGGGCGCGGAGACCCAGTACTTC,CASSLIAGGAETQYF,once,TRBD2,TRBV5-1,TRBJ2-5
TGTGCCAGTAGTGTCGGGACAGACAATCAGCCCCAGCATTTT,CASSVGTDNQPQHF,few,TRBD1,TRBV19,TRBJ1-5
TGTGCCAGCAGCATGTGGGACAGGGATGTCGATGAGCAGTTCTTC,CASSMWDRDVDEQFF,.,TRBD1,TRBV5-6,TRBJ2-1
TGTGCCAGCAGCTTAGGGGTGGGACTCGCTGGGGCCAACGTCCTGACTTTC,CASSLGVGLAGANVLTF,few,.,TRBV7-2,TRBJ2-6
TGTGCCAGCAGGTTCTCACGGACAGGTCTACGACCATTCATCACAGATACGCAGTATTTT,CASRFSRTGLRPFITDTQYF,.,TRBD1,TRBV2,TRBJ2-3
TGTGCCAGCTCTACTAGCGGGGGAGAGCAGTTCTTC,CASSTSGGEQFF,.,TRBD2,TRBV7-3,TRBJ2-1
TGTGCCTGGCATAAGAACTCACCCCTCCACTTT,CAWHKNSPLHF,.,.,TRBV30,TRBJ1-6
TGTGCCAGCAGCGGACTCAACGGCGAGCAGTACTTC,CASSGLNGEQYF,.,.,TRBV7-2,TRBJ2-7
TGTGCCAGCAGCCCTTTTCCGGACAGCCACAATGAGCAGTTCTTC,CASSPFPDSHNEQFF,few,.,TRBV9,TRBJ2-1
TGTGCCAGCAAAAGCGAGGCAGATACGCAGTATTTT,CASKSEADTQYF,.,.,TRBV2,TRBJ2-3
TGCAGTGCTACCTTTTGGGAGACCCAGTACTTC,CSATFWETQYF,.,.,TRBV20-1,TRBJ2-5
TGCGCCAGCAGCTTACTAGCGGGGGGTCCCCAAGAGACCCAGTACTTC,CASSLLAGGPQETQYF,.,TRBD2,TRBV5-1,TRBJ2-5
TGTGCCAGCAGCTTACAGGGTTTGGTCACAGATACGCAGTATTTT,CASSLQGLVTDTQYF,.,.,TRBV5-4,TRBJ2-3
TGTGCCAGCAGTTCCCAGACTAGCGGGTTCACAGATACGCAGTATTTT,CASSSQTSGFTDTQYF,.,TRBD2,TRBV6-6,TRBJ2-3
TGCGCCAGCACACCTTCCGGACAGGGGTTCCTTGGCTACACCTTC,CASTPSGQGFLGYTF,.,TRBD1,TRBV10-1,TRBJ1-2
TGTGCCAGCAGCATGATAGGGGCGCTCACCGGGGAGCTGTTTTTT,CASSMIGALTGELFF,many,.,TRBV9,TRBJ2-2
TGTGCCAGCAGCTCCAACCTTCAGCCCCAGCATTTT,CASSSNLQPQHF,few,.,TRBV7-2,TRBJ1-5
TGTGCCTGGAGTGGACAGCAAGAGACCCAGTACTTC,CAWSGQQETQYF,.,.,TRBV30,TRBJ2-5
TGTGCCAGCAGCTTGGGGACAGCCGATAGCTCCTACGAGCAGTACTTC,CASSLGTADSSYEQYF,.,TRBD1,TRBV11-2,TRBJ2-7
TGTGCCTGGAGCCAACAGGGGTACGAGCAGTACTTC,CAWSQQGYEQYF,few,TRBD1,TRBV30,TRBJ2-7
TGTGCCAGCAGTCGGCAAACCACAGATACGCAGTATTTT,CASSRQTTDTQYF,few,.,TRBV6-1,TRBJ2-3
TGTGCCAGCAGCTTGCAAGCCAGCCAAGAGACCCAGTACTTC,CASSLQASQETQYF,.,.,TRBV5-6,TRBJ2-5
TGCGCCAGCAGCCAAGATCCCTGGACAGGGGGTCGGTACGAGCAGTACTTC,CASSQDPWTGGRYEQYF,.,TRBD1,TRBV4-1,TRBJ2-7
TGTGCCAGTAGTATAAGGGGCGGGGTAGCCAAAAACATTCAGTACTTC,CASSIRGGVAKNIQYF,.,.,TRBV19,TRBJ2-4
TGTGCCAGCAGCTTGTTACAGGGGGCGCCTGTCGGGGAGCTGTTTTTT,CASSLLQGAPVGELFF,.,TRBD1,TRBV5-5,TRBJ2-2
TGTGCCAGCAGGAAGCGGGCGGAAGAGACCCAGTACTTC,CASRKRAEETQYF,.,.,TRBV6-5,TRBJ2-5
TGTGCCACCACAGGGGGGGGGACCGATACGCAGTATTTT,CATTGGGTDTQYF,.,.,TRBV28,TRBJ2-3
TGTGCCAGCAGCTCCCTCGCACTAGCGGGGGGGCTATTTGCAGATACGCAGTATTTT,CASSSLALAGGLFADTQYF,.,TRBD2,TRBV13,TRBJ2-3
TGTGCCAGCAGCTCCGGAACCACCTACGAGCAGTACTTC,CASSSGTTYEQYF,.,.,TRBV6-6,TRBJ2-7
TGTGCCATCTCAGGACTAGCGGGGGGGTCTAGCACAGATACGCAGTATTTT,CAISGLAGGSSTDTQYF,.,TRBD2,TRBV10-3,TRBJ2-3
TGCGCCAGCAGCTTGGGACAGATCTCCTACGAGCAGTACTTC,CASSLGQISYEQYF,.,.,TRBV5-1,TRBJ2-7
TGTGCCAGCAGTGCGGTCTTGAATTCACCCCTCCACTTT,CASSAVLNSPLHF,few,.,TRBV6-1,TRBJ1-6
TGTGCCAGCAGCTTAGACGGGCGGGGCAATCAGCCCCAGCATTTT,CASSLDGRGNQPQHF,few,.,TRBV7-9,TRBJ1-5
TGTGCCAGCAACAAAACAGGGGGCGGCGAGCAGTACTTC,CASNKTGGGEQYF,.,TRBD1,TRBV6-5,TRBJ2-7
TGTGCCAGACTCAGGACTAGCGGGGGGTACGAGCAGTACTTC,CARLRTSGGYEQYF,.,TRBD2,TRBV25-1,TRBJ2-7
TGTGCCAGCACCCAGGGACAGGGGGCCTACGGAGGCTACACCTTC,CASTQGQGAYGGYTF,few,TRBD1,TRBV6-1,TRBJ1-2
TGTGCCTGGAGCCGAACAGGGAGCTCTGGAAACACCATATATTTT,CAWSRTGSSGNTIYF,.,.,TRBV30,TRBJ1-3
TGTGCCAGTCGATTTTCATATAGCACAGATACGCAGTATTTT,CASRFSYSTDTQYF,.,.,TRBV6-6,TRBJ2-3
TGTGCCTGGAGTGCCCGGGACAGGGACGGCAATGAGCAGTTCTTC,CAWSARDRDGNEQFF,.,TRBD1,TRBV30,TRBJ2-1